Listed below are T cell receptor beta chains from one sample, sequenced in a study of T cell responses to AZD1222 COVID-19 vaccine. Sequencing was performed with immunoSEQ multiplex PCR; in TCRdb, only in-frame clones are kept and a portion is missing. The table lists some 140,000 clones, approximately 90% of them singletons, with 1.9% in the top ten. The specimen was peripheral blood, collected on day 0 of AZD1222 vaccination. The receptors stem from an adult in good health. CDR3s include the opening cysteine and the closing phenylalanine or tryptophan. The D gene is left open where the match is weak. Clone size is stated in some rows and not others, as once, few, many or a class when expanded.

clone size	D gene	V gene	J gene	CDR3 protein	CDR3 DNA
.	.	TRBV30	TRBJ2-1	CAWSVHQGAMLAGYNEQFF	TGTGCCTGGAGTGTACATCAGGGGGCGATGCTAGCGGGGTACAATGAGCAGTTCTTC
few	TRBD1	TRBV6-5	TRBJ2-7	CASSYLGQGAYEQYF	TGTGCCAGCAGTTATTTGGGACAGGGGGCCTACGAGCAGTACTTC
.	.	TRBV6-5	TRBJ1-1	CASITLKWGDTEAFF	TGTGCCAGCATCACCTTGAAGTGGGGGGACACTGAAGCTTTCTTT
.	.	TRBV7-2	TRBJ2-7	CASSLRGASSYEQYF	TGTGCCAGCAGCTTACGAGGAGCAAGCTCCTACGAGCAGTACTTC
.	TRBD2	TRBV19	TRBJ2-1	CASSIVGWRGGSYNEQFF	TGTGCCAGTAGTATAGTGGGATGGCGGGGGGGCTCCTACAATGAGCAGTTCTTC
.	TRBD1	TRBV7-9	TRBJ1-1	CASSSAPLWTGRPEAFF	TGTGCCAGCAGCTCAGCTCCCCTATGGACAGGGCGGCCTGAAGCTTTCTTT
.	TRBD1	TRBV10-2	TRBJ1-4	CASTDRVGATNEKLFF	TGCGCCAGCACTGACAGGGTAGGAGCAACTAATGAAAAACTGTTTTTT
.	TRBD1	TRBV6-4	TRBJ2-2	CASSRQGNGAGELFF	TGTGCCAGCAGCAGACAGGGAAATGGCGCCGGGGAGCTGTTTTTT
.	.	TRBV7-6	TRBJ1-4	CASSQRRVGSTNEKLFF	TGTGCCAGCAGCCAACGCAGGGTTGGATCAACTAATGAAAAACTGTTTTTT
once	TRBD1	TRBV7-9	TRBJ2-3	CASSARQGLPPDTQYF	TGTGCCAGCAGCGCGAGACAGGGCCTCCCTCCAGATACGCAGTATTTT
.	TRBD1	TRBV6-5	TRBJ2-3	CASSTHRGQGDTQYF	TGTGCCAGCAGTACACACAGGGGGCAGGGAGATACGCAGTATTTT
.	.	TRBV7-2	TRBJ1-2	CASSRDQSVNYGYTF	TGTGCCAGCAGCCGCGACCAGTCTGTTAACTATGGCTACACCTTC
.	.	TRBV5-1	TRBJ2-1	CASAAYRANTYNEQFF	TGCGCCAGCGCAGCGTACAGGGCGAACACCTACAATGAGCAGTTCTTC
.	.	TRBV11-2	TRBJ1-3	CASSMDPGNTIYF	TGTGCCAGCAGCATGGATCCTGGAAACACCATATATTTT
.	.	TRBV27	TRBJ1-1	CASSSGLWNPKNTEAFF	TGTGCCAGCAGTTCCGGGCTCTGGAATCCCAAGAACACTGAAGCTTTCTTT
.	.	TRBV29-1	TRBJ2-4	CSVEPPGLINIQYF	TGCAGCGTTGAACCCCCCGGGTTGATAAACATTCAGTACTTC
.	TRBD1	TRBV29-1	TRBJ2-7	CSARGDRAYEQYF	TGCAGCGCCCGAGGAGACAGGGCCTACGAGCAGTACTTC
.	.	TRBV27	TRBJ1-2	CASSLNSNYGYTF	TGTGCCAGCAGTTTAAACTCTAACTATGGCTACACCTTC
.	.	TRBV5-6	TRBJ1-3	CASSIYPDFDGNTIYF	TGTGCCAGCAGCATCTATCCCGATTTTGATGGAAACACCATATATTTT
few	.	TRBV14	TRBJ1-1	CASSQVYGAAGAFF	TGTGCCAGCAGCCAAGTTTACGGTGCTGCTGGAGCTTTCTTT
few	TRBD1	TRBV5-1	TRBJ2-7	CASSLGTDTYEQYF	TGCGCCAGCAGCTTAGGGACAGACACCTACGAGCAGTACTTC
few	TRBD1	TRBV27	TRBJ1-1	CASSLVGQGAAGTEAFF	TGTGCCAGCAGCCTTGTGGGACAGGGGGCCGCGGGCACTGAAGCTTTCTTT
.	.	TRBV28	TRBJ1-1	CASRVHTEAFF	TGTGCCAGCAGAGTTCACACTGAAGCTTTCTTT
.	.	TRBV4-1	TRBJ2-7	CASSQEMAFEQYF	TGCGCCAGCAGCCAAGAGATGGCGTTCGAGCAGTACTTC
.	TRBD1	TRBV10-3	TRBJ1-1	CAISALPATGGTEAFF	TGTGCCATCAGTGCTTTACCCGCGACAGGGGGAACTGAAGCTTTCTTT
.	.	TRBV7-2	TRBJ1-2	CASSFRGIRDSRRTGYTF	TGTGCCAGCAGCTTTAGGGGGATTCGGGACTCTCGAAGGACCGGCTACACCTTC
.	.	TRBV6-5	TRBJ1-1	CASSSDLLGYTEAFF	TGTGCCAGCAGTTCCGACCTCCTCGGTTACACTGAAGCTTTCTTT
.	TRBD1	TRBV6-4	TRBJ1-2	CASSRRQGTNYGYTF	TGTGCCAGCAGTCGAAGACAGGGAACTAACTATGGCTACACCTTC
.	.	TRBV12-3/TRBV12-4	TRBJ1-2	CATQWAGYGYTF	TGTGCCACGCAGTGGGCCGGCTATGGCTACACCTTC
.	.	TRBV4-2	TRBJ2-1	CASSQDPPGPLYNEQFF	TGTGCCAGCAGCCAAGATCCCCCTGGGCCGCTCTACAATGAGCAGTTCTTC
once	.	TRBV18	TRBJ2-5	CASSPLADQETQYF	TGTGCCAGCTCACCATTGGCAGATCAAGAGACCCAGTACTTC
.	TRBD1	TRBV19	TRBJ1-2	CASSTLGEGARGYTF	TGTGCCAGTAGTACGCTAGGGGAGGGGGCGAGGGGCTACACCTTC
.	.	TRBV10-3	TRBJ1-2	CAISESRTNYGYTF	TGTGCCATCAGTGAGTCCAGGACTAACTATGGCTACACCTTC
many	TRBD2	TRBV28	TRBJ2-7	CACVKREGRYEQYF	TGTGCCTGCGTAAAGCGGGAGGGCCGCTACGAGCAGTACTTC
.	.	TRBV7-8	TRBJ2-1	CASTPSRDEQFF	TGTGCCAGCACCCCGAGTCGCGATGAGCAGTTCTTC
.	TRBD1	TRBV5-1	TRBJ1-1	CASRYSRGVVNTEAFF	TGCGCCAGCAGGTACTCCAGGGGGGTGGTGAACACTGAAGCTTTCTTT
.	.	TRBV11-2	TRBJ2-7	CASSPAREQYF	TGTGCCAGCAGCCCGGCGCGCGAGCAGTACTTC
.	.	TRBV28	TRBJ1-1	CASTRLTEAFF	TGTGCCAGTACCCGCTTAACTGAAGCTTTCTTT
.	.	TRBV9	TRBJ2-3	CASSGAETGGLGTDTQYF	TGTGCCAGCAGCGGAGCCGAAACCGGAGGGCTGGGCACAGATACGCAGTATTTT
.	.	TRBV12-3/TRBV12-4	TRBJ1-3	CASSFSGNTIYF	TGTGCCAGCAGTTTTTCGGGGAACACCATATATTTT
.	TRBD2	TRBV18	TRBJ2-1	CASSPPSGGLINEQFF	TGTGCCAGCTCACCACCCTCGGGGGGATTGATCAATGAGCAGTTCTTC
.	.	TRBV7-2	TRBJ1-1	CASSLTGIEAFF	TGTGCCAGCAGCTTAACAGGGATTGAAGCTTTCTTT
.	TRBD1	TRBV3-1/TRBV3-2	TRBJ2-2	CASSHPGQGAGELFF	TGTGCCAGCAGCCACCCGGGACAGGGGGCCGGGGAGCTGTTTTTT